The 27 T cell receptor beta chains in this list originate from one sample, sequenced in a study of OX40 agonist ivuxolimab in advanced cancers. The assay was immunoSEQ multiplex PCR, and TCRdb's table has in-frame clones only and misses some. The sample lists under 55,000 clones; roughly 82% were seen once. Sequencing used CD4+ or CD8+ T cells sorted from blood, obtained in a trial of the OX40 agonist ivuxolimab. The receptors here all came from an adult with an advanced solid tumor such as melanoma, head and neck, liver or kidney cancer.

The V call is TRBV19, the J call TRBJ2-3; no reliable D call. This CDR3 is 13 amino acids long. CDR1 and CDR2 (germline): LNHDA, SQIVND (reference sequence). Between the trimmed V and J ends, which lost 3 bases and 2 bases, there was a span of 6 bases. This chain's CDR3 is CASSIFPTDTQYF. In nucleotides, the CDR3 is TGTGCCAGTAGTATTTTCCCCACAGATACGCAGTATTTT.

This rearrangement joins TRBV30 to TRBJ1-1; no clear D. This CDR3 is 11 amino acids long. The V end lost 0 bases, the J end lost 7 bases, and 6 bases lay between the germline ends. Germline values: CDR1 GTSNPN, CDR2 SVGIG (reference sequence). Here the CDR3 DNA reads TGTGCCTGGAGTGTTCTGTTTGAAGCTTTCTTT. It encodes CAWSVLFEAFF.

The DNA for the CDR3 is TGTGCCAGTAGCCCTGGGACAGGGATGAAGTCCAATGAGCAGTTCTTC. It encodes CASSPGTGMKSNEQFF. V and J are TRBV19 and TRBJ2-1; 9 bases line up with TRBD1. CDR3 length: 16 amino acids. Germline CDR1 is LNHDA and CDR2 is SQIVND (reference sequence). With V trimmed by 6 bases and J by 6 bases, 12 bases remained unmatched.

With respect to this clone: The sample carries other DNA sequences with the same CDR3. The CDR3 region is CASEGTGADNEQFF. CDR3 in DNA: TGTGCCTCGGAGGGGACAGGGGCCGACAATGAGCAGTTCTTC. The chain is built from TRBV30 and TRBJ2-1; 10 nucleotides agree with TRBD1. Germline CDR1 and CDR2: GTSNPN and SVGIG (reference sequence). The CDR3 contains 14 residues. The junction had 8 bases not matched to a gene; V was cut back by 7 bases and J by 5 bases.

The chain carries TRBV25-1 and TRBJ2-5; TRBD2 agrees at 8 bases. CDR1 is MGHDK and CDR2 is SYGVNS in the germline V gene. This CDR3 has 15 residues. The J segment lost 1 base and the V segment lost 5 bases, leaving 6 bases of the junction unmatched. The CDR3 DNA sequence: TGTGCCAGCAGTAAACCGGGACTAGTCCAAGAGACCCAGTACTTC. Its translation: CASSKPGLVQETQYF.

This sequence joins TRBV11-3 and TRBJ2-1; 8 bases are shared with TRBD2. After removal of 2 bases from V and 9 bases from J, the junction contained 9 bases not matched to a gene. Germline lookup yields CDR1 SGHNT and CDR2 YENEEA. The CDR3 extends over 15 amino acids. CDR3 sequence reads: CASSLMSGSFPEQFF. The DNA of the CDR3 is TGTGCCAGCAGCTTAATGAGCGGGAGTTTCCCTGAGCAGTTCTTC.

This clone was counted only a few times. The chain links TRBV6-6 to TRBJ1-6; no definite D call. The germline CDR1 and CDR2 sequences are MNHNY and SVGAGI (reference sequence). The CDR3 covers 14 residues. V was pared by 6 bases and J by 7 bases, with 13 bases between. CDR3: CASSLAGRNSPLHF. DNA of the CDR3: TGTGCCAGCAGCCTGGCCGGCCGAAATTCACCCCTCCACTTT.

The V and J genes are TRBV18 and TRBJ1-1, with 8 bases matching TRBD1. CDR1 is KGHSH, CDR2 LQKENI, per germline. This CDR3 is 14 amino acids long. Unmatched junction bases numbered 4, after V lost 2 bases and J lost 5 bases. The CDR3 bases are TGTGCCAGCTCACCAGACAGGGGAGGTACTGAAGCTTTCTTT. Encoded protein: CASSPDRGGTEAFF.

CDR3 sequence reads: CASSPPSGRNEQFF. The DNA for the CDR3 is TGTGCCAGCTCACCACCTTCAGGGAGGAATGAGCAGTTCTTC. V is TRBV18 and J is TRBJ2-1; the D gene is possibly TRBD2 (6 bases). This CDR3 has 14 amino acids. Between the trimmed V and J ends, which lost 0 bases and 7 bases, there was a span of 10 bases. Germline assignment: CDR1 KGHSH and CDR2 LQKENI.

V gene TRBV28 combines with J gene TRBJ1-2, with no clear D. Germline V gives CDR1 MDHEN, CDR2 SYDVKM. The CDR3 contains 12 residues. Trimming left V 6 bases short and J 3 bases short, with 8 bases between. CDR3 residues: CASRGSHYGYTF. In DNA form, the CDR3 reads TGTGCCAGCAGAGGGTCTCACTATGGCTACACCTTC.

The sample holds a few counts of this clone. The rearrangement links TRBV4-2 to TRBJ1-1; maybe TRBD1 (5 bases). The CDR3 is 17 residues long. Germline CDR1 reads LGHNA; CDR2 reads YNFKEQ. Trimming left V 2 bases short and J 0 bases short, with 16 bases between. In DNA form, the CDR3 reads TGTGCCAGCAGCCAAATGTCTCGTCGGGACGTGAACACTGAAGCTTTCTTT. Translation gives CASSQMSRRDVNTEAFF.

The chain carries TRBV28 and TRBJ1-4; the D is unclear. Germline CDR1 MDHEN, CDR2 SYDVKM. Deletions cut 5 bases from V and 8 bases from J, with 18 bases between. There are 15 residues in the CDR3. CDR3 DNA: TGTGCCAGCAGTACCTACAATATTGGGAGGGAAAAACTGTTTTTT. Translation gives CASSTYNIGREKLFF.

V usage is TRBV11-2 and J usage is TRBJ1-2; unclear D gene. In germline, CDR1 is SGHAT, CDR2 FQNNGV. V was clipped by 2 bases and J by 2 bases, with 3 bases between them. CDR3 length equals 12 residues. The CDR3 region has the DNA TGTGCCAGCAGCTTACAAAACTATGGCTACACCTTC. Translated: CASSLQNYGYTF.

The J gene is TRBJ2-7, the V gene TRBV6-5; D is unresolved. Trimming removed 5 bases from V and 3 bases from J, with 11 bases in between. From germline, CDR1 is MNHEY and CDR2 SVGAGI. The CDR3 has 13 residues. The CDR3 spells CASSRREDYEQYF. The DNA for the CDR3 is TGTGCCAGCAGTCGCCGAGAGGACTACGAGCAGTACTTC.

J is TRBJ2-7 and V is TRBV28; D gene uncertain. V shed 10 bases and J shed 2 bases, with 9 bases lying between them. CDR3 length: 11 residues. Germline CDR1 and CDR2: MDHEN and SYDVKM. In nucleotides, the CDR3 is TGTGCCACCGACCGGGCCTACGAGCAGTACTTC. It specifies CATDRAYEQYF.

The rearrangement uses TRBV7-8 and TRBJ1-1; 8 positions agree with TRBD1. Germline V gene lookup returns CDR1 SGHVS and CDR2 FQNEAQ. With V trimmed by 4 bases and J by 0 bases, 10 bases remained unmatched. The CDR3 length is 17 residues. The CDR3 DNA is TGTGCCAGCAGCTCGGACAGGGCTCTTTTAATGAACACTGAAGCTTTCTTT. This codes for CASSSDRALLMNTEAFF.

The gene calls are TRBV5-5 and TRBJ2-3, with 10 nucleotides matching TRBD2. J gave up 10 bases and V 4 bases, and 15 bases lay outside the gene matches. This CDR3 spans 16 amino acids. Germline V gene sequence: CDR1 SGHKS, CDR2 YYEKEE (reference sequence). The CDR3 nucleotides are TGTGCCAGCAGCCGATATAAAGCTAGCGGGAGTTTAGCGCAGTATTTT. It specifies CASSRYKASGSLAQYF. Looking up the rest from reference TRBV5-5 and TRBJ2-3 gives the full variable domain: DAGVTQSPTHLIKTRGQQVTLRCSPISGHKSVSWYQQVLGQGPQFIFQYYEKEERGRGNFPDRFSARQFPNYSSELNVNALLLGDSALYLCASSRYKASGSLAQYFGPGTRLTVL.

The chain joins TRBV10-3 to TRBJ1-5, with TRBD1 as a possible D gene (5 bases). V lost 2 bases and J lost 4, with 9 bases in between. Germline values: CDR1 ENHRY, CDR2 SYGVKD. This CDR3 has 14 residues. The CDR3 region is CAISEIGGNQPQHF. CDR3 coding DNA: TGTGCCATCAGTGAGATTGGGGGAAATCAGCCCCAGCATTTT.

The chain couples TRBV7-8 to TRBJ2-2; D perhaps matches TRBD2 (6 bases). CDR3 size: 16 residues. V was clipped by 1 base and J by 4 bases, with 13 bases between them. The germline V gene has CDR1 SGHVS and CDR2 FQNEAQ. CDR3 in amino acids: CASSLVGGSGTGELFF. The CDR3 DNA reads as TGTGCCAGCAGCTTAGTGGGAGGTAGCGGCACCGGGGAGCTGTTTTTT.

CDR3 nucleotide sequence: TGTGCCAGCAGTTCACATTACGCAGTAACGGGACCTCTGGGAGATACGCAGTATTTT. This codes for CASSSHYAVTGPLGDTQYF. The V gene is TRBV28, the J gene TRBJ2-3, with D perhaps matching TRBD1 or TRBD2 (5 bases each). This CDR3 spans 19 amino acids. Trimming removed 4 bases at V and 5 bases at J, with 28 bases between. From germline, CDR1 is MDHEN and CDR2 SYDVKM.

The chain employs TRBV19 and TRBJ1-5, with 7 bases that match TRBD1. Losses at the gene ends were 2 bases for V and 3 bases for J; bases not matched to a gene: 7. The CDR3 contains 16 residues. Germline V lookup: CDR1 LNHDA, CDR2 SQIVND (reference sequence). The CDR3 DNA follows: TGTGCCAGTAGTATATTACCGGGACAGCCCAATCAGCCCCAGCATTTT. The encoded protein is CASSILPGQPNQPQHF.

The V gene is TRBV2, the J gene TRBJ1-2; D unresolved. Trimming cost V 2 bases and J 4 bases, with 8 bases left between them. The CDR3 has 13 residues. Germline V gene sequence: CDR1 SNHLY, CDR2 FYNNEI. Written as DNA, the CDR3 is TGTGCCAGCAGTGAAATGGGGTTCTATGGCTACACCTTC. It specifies CASSEMGFYGYTF.

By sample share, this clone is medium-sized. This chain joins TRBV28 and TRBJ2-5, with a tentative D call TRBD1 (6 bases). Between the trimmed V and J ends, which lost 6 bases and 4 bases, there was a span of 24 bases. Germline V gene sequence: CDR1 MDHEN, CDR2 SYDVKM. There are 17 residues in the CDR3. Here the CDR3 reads CASSALHVPGQRETQYF. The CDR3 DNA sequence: TGTGCCAGCAGCGCTTTACACGTACCGGGACAAAGAGAGACCCAGTACTTC.

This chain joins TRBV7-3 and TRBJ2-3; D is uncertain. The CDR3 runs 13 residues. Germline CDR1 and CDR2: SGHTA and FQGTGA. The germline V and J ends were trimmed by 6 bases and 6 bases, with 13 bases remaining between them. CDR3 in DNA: TGTGCCAGCAGTTTAGAACTTGAGGATACGCAGTATTTT. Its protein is CASSLELEDTQYF.

This CDR3 reads CASSFRGPSEKLFF. The CDR3, as DNA: TGTGCCAGTAGTTTCAGGGGTCCCTCAGAAAAACTGTTTTTT. The J gene is TRBJ1-4, the V gene TRBV19; a possible D gene is TRBD1 (6 bases). Trimming took 5 bases from V and 8 from J, leaving 15 bases between them. The V gene's germline CDR1 is LNHDA and CDR2 SQIVND (reference sequence). The CDR3 consists of 14 residues.

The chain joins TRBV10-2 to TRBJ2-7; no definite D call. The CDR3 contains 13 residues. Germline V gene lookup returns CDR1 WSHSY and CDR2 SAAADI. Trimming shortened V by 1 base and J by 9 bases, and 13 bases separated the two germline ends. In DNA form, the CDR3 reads TGCGCCAGCAGTGAGTTTTTTCAGGCGGTGCAGTACTTC. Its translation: CASSEFFQAVQYF.

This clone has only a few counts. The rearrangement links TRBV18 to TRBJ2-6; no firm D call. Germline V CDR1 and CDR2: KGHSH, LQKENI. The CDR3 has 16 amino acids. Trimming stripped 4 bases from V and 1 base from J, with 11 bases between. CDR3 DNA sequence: TGTGCCAGCTCACTGAAGGACGTGTCTGGGGCCAACGTCCTGACTTTC. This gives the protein CASSLKDVSGANVLTF. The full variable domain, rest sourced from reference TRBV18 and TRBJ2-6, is NAGVMQNPRHLVRRRGQEARLRCSPMKGHSHVYWYRQLPEEGLKFMVYLQKENIIDESGMPKERFSAEFPKEGPSILRIQQVVRGDSAAYFCASSLKDVSGANVLTFGAGSRLTVL.